The sequence of this T cell receptor (beta chain) was determined in a study of control samples from healthy donors and cancer patients (dated by TCRdb to about 2020). The CDR3 numbers 12 residues from cysteine through phenylalanine. Left in the record is the CDR3 DNA by itself, 36 bases read in frame from the first base. The germline V gene supplies CDR1 MNHEY and CDR2 SVGAGI. V is shortened by 6 bases, J by 4 bases, and the region joining them spans 9 bases. The method behind the library was the immunoSEQ multiplex PCR assay. TCRdb limited this immuneACCESS table to in-frame rearrangements with V and J called. A share of clones is missing; checked studies link under half to unresolved V genes, and the rest is unexplained. The sample yields tens of thousands of clones; around 88% were counted once. The top ten hold 20% to 25% of the sample. Regarding this clone: The antigen this receptor binds is unknown. Base qualities are not provided; no much larger clone lies one nucleotide away.

The sequence derives from an older woman with lung cancer. The material sequenced was PBMCs. This chain is built from TRBV6-5 and TRBJ1-1, with no D gene named confidently. The CDR3 reads as follows: CASSSTVTEAFF. The sequenced DNA is TGTGCCAGCAGCTCTACCGTCACTGAAGCTTTCTTT.